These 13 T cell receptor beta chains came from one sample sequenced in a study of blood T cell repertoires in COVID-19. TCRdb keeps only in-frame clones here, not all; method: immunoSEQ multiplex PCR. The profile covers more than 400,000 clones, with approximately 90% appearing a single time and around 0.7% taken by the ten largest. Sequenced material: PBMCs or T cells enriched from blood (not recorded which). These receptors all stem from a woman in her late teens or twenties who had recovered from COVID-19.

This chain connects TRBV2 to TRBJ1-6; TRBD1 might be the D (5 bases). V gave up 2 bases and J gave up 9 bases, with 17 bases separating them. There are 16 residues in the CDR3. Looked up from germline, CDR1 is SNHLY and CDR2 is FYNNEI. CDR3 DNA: TGTGCCAGCAGTGAATGGGGCGGGGACGGGAGTTCACCCCTCCACTTT. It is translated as CASSEWGGDGSSPLHF.

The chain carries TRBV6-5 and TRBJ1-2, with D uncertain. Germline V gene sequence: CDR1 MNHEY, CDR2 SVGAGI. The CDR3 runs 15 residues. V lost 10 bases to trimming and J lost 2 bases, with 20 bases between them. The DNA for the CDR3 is TGTGCCACCCAAATGCGACCAGGCAGCAACTATGGCTACACCTTC. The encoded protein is CATQMRPGSNYGYTF.

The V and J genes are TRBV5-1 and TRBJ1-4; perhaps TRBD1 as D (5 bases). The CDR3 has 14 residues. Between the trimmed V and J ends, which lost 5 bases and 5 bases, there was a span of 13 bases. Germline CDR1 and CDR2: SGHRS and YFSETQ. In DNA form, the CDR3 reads TGCGCCAGCAGTCATGACAGTCAGAATGAAAAACTGTTTTTT. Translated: CASSHDSQNEKLFF.

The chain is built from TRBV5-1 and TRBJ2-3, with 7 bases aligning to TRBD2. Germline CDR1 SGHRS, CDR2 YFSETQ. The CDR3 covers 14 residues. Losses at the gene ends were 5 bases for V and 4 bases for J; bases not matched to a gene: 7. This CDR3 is CASSFAAGADTQYF. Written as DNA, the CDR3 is TGCGCCAGCAGTTTCGCTGCGGGGGCAGATACGCAGTATTTT.

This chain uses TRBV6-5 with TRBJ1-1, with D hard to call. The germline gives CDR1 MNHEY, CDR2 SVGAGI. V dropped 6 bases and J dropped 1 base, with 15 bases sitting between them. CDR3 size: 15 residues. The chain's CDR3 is CASSPVLEGNTEAFF. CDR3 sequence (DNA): TGTGCCAGCAGCCCCGTCCTCGAGGGGAACACTGAAGCTTTCTTT.

CDR3 DNA: TGTGCCAGCAGTGAAGAGGGGATTCTCCGCTCTGGGGCCAACGTCCTGACTTTC. It is translated as CASSEEGILRSGANVLTF. The rearrangement links TRBV2 to TRBJ2-6; tentative D call: TRBD1 (5 bases). The V and J ends lost 1 base and 0 bases respectively, with 13 bases between them. The CDR3 runs to 18 residues. Germline V gene sequence: CDR1 SNHLY, CDR2 FYNNEI.

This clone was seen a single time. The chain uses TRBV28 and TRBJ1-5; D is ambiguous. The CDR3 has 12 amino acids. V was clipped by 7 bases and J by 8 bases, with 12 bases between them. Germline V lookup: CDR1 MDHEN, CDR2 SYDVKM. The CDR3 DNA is TGTGCCAGCACCTCTCGGGAGGAGCCCCAGCATTTT. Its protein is CASTSREEPQHF.

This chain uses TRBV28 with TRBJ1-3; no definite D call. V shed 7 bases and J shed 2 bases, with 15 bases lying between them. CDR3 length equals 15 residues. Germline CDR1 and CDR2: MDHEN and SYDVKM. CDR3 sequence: CASTPTPSTGNTIYF. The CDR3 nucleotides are TGTGCCAGCACCCCAACGCCGAGTACTGGAAACACCATATATTTT.

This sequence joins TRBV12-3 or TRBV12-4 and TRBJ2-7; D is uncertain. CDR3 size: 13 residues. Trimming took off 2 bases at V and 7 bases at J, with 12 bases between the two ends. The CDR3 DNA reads TGTGCCAGCAGTTTAAGACGCCTGGAGGAGCAGTACTTC. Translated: CASSLRRLEEQYF.

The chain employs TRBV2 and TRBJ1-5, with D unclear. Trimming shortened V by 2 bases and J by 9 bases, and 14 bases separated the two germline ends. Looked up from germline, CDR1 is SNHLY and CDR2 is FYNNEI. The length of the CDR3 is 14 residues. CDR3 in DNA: TGTGCCAGCAGTGAAAAGGGCGGACTAAGGCCCCAGCATTTT. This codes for CASSEKGGLRPQHF. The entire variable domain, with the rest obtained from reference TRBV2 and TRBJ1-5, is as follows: EPEVTQTPSHQVTQMGQEVILRCVPISNHLYFYWYRQILGQKVEFLVSFYNNEISEKSEIFDDQFSVERPDGSNFTLKIRSTKLEDSAMYFCASSEKGGLRPQHFGDGTRLSIL.

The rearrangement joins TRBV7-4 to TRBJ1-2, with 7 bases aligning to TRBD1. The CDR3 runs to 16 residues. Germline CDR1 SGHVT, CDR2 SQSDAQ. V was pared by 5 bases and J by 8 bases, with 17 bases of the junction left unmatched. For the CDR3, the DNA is TGTGCCAGCAGCGCACCACAGGGGCATAAACCGAGCGGCTACACCTTC. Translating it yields CASSAPQGHKPSGYTF.

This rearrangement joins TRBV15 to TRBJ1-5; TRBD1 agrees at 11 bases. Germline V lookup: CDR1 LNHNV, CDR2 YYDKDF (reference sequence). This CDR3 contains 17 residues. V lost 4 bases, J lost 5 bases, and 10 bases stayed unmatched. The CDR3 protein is CATSIARGTGGDQPQHF. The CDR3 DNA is TGTGCCACCAGCATAGCGCGAGGGACAGGGGGGGATCAGCCCCAGCATTTT.

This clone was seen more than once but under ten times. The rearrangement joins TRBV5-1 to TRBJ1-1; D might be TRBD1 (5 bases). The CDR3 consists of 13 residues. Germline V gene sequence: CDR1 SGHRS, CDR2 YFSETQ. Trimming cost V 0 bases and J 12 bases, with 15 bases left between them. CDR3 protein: CASSLDTAGGPFF. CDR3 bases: TGCGCCAGCAGCTTGGATACTGCGGGGGGACCTTTCTTT.